The clone carrying this T cell receptor beta chain has more than one count but fewer than ten. Its antigen remains unknown. Sequencing used immunoSEQ version 4 in survey mode. The repertoire was sequenced with immunoSEQ multiplex PCR; TCRdb's copy has only in-frame clones and lacks some. This sample yields about 64,000 clones, of which less than 85% are seen a single time; approximately 1.7% belongs to the top ten. The source of the sample is a study of persistence of HIV-infected CD4 T cells. Study results and caveats: Antigen-responding cells were enriched for degenerate expanded CDR3beta sequences. TCRbeta richness was lower in CMV- and Gag-responding cells than in anti-CD3/anti-CD28-responding cells.

Overlapping HIV-1 Gag 15-mer peptides at approximately 1 ug per peptide per mL were used. Memory cells lacking CD40L and CD69 with high CD45RO were sorted. For around 20 hours, CD8-depleted PBMCs received anti-CD28/CD49d costimulation, a CD40-blocking antibody and enfuvirtide. CDR3 size: 13 residues. The germline CDR1 and CDR2 sequences are SGHVS and FQNEAQ. Trimming left V 3 bases short and J 6 bases short, with 11 bases between. The chain combines TRBV7-8 with TRBJ1-2; D is unresolved. This receptor was obtained from an adult man with HIV who was CMV-seropositive. This sample comprised CD4+ T cells sorted from PBMCs after approximately 18-hour stimulation, obtained from a patient who received antiretroviral therapy. As DNA, the CDR3 is TGTGCCAGCAGCTTGGGCCGGAGGGATGGCTACACCTTC. It encodes CASSLGRRDGYTF.